This T cell receptor beta chain is drawn from a study of blood T cell repertoires in COVID-19 (dated by TCRdb to about 2020). Turning to the overall study: Samples from collaborators originated in the United States, Italy and Spain and spanned both the acute and convalescent phases of COVID-19. Where HLA class I and class II types were available, the types were taken from metadata supplied by the sample provider, not from assay-based typing. The prospective study material was composed of cDNA or gDNA derived from T cells, B-cell-depleted T cells, or PBMCs. The samples were drawn from the first 160 participants of the ongoing ImmuneRACE study and from under 1,500 subjects provided by 6 global collaborators. A de-identified subject ID, COVID-19 status, age in years and sex were almost always included in the sample metadata. Subjects who had been exposed to COVID-19, were actively infected with it, or had recovered from it provided the deeply sampled blood TCRbeta repertoires that made up the dataset. A freely available public database, intended as a resource for researchers studying the immune response to SARS-CoV-2, is where the repertoires were released. What the study reported, not specific to this receptor: Clinical and demographic metadata were provided uncurated, with the amount varying by source and participant.

TCRbeta CDR3 regions were amplified from genomic DNA using the immunoSEQ Assay, a bias-controlled multiplex PCR. The original pipeline was this. The number of nucleated cells in each sample was estimated from the amplification of reference gene primers within the assay. To quantify the absolute abundance of each unique TCRbeta CDR3 rearrangement, sequence reads were collapsed and filtered. For each sample, productive Simpson clonality was calculated as the square root of Simpson's diversity index over productive rearrangements. The table was pulled from immuneACCESS by TCRdb, which kept in-frame rearrangements only. Such tables lose some clones; where checked, under half of the loss comes from unresolved V genes, and the rest has no known cause. V, J and clone size derive from that table, while D and trimming were established from the DNA sequence. The sample table shows about 310,000 clones, and roughly 85% are seen once. The ten largest clones capture around 1.9% of the sample.

V lost 4 bases and J lost 8 bases; the stretch between them is 14 bases long. Spanning cysteine to phenylalanine, the CDR3 consists of 14 amino acids. Only CDR3 DNA remains: 42 bases, in frame from the first base. Via the germline V gene, CDR1 is MGHDK and CDR2 SYGVNS. About this clone itself: The antigen it recognizes is unknown. Per-base qualities were not stored, and no clone one base away is much larger.

Participants in the prospective study were enrolled through a virtual design, were aged roughly 18 to 100 years, and lived in 24 United States geographic areas. In the prospective study, participants were assigned to cohorts based on the clinical history participants reported in a screening survey and a study questionnaire. Exposed participants had been in contact with someone with a PCR-confirmed or clinician-diagnosed COVID-19 case within 2 weeks of study entry. In the prospective study, whole blood, serum and a nasopharyngeal or oropharyngeal swab were collected from each participant by mobile phlebotomists. Prospective study participants could optionally give additional blood draws and questionnaires over an approximately 2-month period. Prospective study blood samples were shipped either frozen or at room temperature before DNA extraction.

Sequenced input: PBMCs or T cells enriched from blood (not recorded which). The rearranged chain carries TRBV25-1 and TRBJ1-4; TRBD1 might be the D gene, on 5 matching bases. The clonotype comes from a woman in her 30s who had been exposed to COVID-19. CDR3 loop: CASSGDYFGEKLFF. The sequenced DNA is TGTGCCAGCAGTGGGGACTATTTCGGAGAAAAACTGTTTTTT.